The entry that follows covers one T cell receptor beta chain sequence. Antigen: not known. It was autoimmune disease history or systemic immunosuppression that excluded patients. The data derive from a study of OX40 agonist ivuxolimab in advanced cancers. Profiling relied on immunoSEQ multiplex PCR, and the TCRdb table lists in-frame clones only, not all of them. Here the sample spans tens of thousands of clones, 75% to 90% being singletons. After removal of 10 bases from V and 6 bases from J, the junction contained 8 bases not matched to a gene. CDR1 and CDR2 from the germline V gene are ENHRY and SYGVKD. This CDR3 is built from 13 residues. Findings of the study overall: There was clonal expansion of CD4+ and CD8+ blood T cells by week 6 at 0.1 to 3.0 mg/kg.

The sequenced sample was CD4+ or CD8+ T cells sorted from blood, obtained in a trial of the OX40 agonist ivuxolimab. The receptor was isolated from an adult with an advanced solid tumor such as melanoma, head and neck, liver or kidney cancer. V usage is TRBV10-3 and J usage is TRBJ2-5, with 10 bases that match TRBD2. Here the CDR3 reads CANRAGGLKTQYF. The DNA of the CDR3 is TGTGCCAACCGAGCGGGGGGGCTTAAGACCCAGTACTTC.